This entry concerns a single T cell receptor (beta chain). The specificity of this receptor is unknown. Relative to the germline gene, one junction end is altered; a read error may explain this. Collaborating institutions collected whole blood in K2EDTA tubes following their own protocols. For TCRbeta analysis, collaborator samples were shipped as frozen whole blood, as isolated PBMCs, or as DNA extracted from either sample type. TCRbeta CDR3 regions were amplified from genomic DNA using the immunoSEQ Assay, a bias-controlled multiplex PCR. Regarding the original processing steps: Within the assay, amplification of reference gene primers was used to estimate how many nucleated cells each sample contained. To quantify the absolute abundance of each unique TCRbeta CDR3 rearrangement, sequence reads were collapsed and filtered. For each sample, productive Simpson clonality was calculated as the square root of Simpson's diversity index across productive rearrangements. TCRdb took this table from immuneACCESS and kept in-frame rearrangements with V and J called. Such tables lack part of the clones; where checked against another copy, unresolved V genes explain under half of the gap, and the rest is unexplained. V, J and clone size were drawn from that table, and D and trimming were deduced from the DNA. Present in this sample are around 240,000 clones, roughly 84% of which were seen just once. Around 0.89% of the sample is held by the ten biggest clonotypes.

The entry originates in a study of blood T cell repertoires in COVID-19 (dated by TCRdb to the early 2020s). As for the study more broadly: Samples covering the acute and convalescent phases of COVID-19 were provided by collaborators in the United States, Italy and Spain. The material from the prospective study consisted of cDNA or gDNA derived from T cells, B-cell-depleted T cells, or PBMCs. Deeply sampled blood TCRbeta repertoires from subjects exposed to, actively infected with, or recovered from COVID-19 were included in the dataset. The repertoires were made available in a free public database intended to serve as a resource for research on the immune response to SARS-CoV-2. Samples were obtained from the ongoing ImmuneRACE study (first 160 participants) and from over a thousand subjects provided by 6 global collaborators. Sample metadata almost always included a de-identified subject ID, COVID-19 status, age in years and sex. Where available, HLA class I and class II types were taken from metadata supplied by the sample provider and were not determined by assay-based typing. What the authors observed across the whole study: The quantity of clinical and demographic metadata differed by source and by participant and was supplied without curation.

Sequencing input: peripheral blood. The receptor was isolated from a man aged 40-55 years with acute or convalescent COVID-19.

The CDR3 protein: CASRIGETQYF. The DNA sequence is given as TGTGCCAGTCGTATCGGGGAGACCCAGTACTTC. Recombination linked TRBV19 to TRBJ2-5; the D gene identity is not certain. The germline V gene (reference sequence) specifies LNHDA as CDR1 and SQIVND as CDR2. The CDR3 runs 11 residues from the cysteine to the phenylalanine. The only DNA kept is the CDR3, 33 bases in frame from the first base.